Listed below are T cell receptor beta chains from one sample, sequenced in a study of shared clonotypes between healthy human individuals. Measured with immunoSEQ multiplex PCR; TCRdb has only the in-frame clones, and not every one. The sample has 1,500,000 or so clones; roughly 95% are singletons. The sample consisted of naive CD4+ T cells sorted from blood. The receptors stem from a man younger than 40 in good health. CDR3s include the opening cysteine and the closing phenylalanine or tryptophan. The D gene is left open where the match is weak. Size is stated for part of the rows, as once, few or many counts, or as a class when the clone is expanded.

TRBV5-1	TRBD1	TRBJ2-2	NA	TGCGCCAGCAGCTTGCCCCGCGACAGGGGGCAAACCAACACCGGGGAGCTGTTTTTT	CASSLPRDRGQTNTGELFF
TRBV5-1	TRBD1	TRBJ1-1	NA	TGCGCCAGCAGCTTACCGGGACAGGGGCTTGAAGCTTTCTTT	CASSLPGQGLEAFF
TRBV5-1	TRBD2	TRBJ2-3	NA	TGCGCCAGCAGCAGAGGACTAGCGGGAGGTATCACAGATACGCAGTATTTT	CASSRGLAGGITDTQYF
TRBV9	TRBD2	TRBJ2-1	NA	TGTGCCAGCAGCGTGGCTAGCGGCTACAATGAGCAGTTCTTC	CASSVASGYNEQFF
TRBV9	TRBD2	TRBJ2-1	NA	TGTGCCAGCAGCCCCCTCCGGGGGCGGGAGGGAACGTCGGAGCAGTTCTTC	CASSPLRGREGTSEQFF
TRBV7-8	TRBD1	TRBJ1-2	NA	TGTGCCAGCAGCCTCTCCGGGACAGACTATGGCTACACCTTC	CASSLSGTDYGYTF
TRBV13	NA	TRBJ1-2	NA	TGTGCCAGCAGCTTAGCGGGGAACTATGGCTACACCTTC	CASSLAGNYGYTF
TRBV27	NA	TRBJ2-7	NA	TGTGCCAGCAGTTTCACAGGAACCTACGAGCAGTACTTC	CASSFTGTYEQYF
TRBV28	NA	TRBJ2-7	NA	TGTGCCAGCACCCCGGAGTGGGGAGGCGCCTACGAGCAGTACTTC	CASTPEWGGAYEQYF
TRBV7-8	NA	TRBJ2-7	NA	TGTGCCAGCAGCTTAGAATCTTTCGGCCACGAGCAGTACTTC	CASSLESFGHEQYF
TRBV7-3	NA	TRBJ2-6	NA	TGTGCCAGCAGTCAACAACAGGTTCGCTCTGGGGCCAACGTCCTGACTTTC	CASSQQQVRSGANVLTF
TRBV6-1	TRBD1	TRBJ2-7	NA	TGTGCCAGCAGTGTTTGGGAGGGACAGGGGACAACCTTCTCCTACGAGCAGTACTTC	CASSVWEGQGTTFSYEQYF
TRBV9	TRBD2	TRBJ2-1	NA	TGTGCCAGCAGCGTGGGTAGCGGGAGATGGGGCTCCTACAATGAGCAGTTCTTC	CASSVGSGRWGSYNEQFF
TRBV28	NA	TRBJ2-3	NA	TGTGCCAGCAGTCTTCCCTCAGATACGCAGTATTTT	CASSLPSDTQYF
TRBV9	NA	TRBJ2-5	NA	TGTGCCAGCAGCGTAGTGGGGACCCAAGAGACCCAGTACTTC	CASSVVGTQETQYF
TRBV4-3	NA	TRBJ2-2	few	TGCGCCAGCAGCCAAGACATAGATTTGGAGCTGTTTTTT	CASSQDIDLELFF
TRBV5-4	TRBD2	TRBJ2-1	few	TGTGCCAGCAGCCTCTGGGCTAGCGGAAACAATGAGCAGTTCTTC	CASSLWASGNNEQFF
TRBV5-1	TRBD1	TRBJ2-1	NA	TGCGCCAGCAGCCAGGGGACAGGGCCTTACAATGAGCAGTTCTTC	CASSQGTGPYNEQFF
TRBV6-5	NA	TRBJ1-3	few	TGTGCCAGCAGTTACGAGGCAGGTGGTGGAAACACCATATATTTT	CASSYEAGGGNTIYF
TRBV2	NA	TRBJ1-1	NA	TGTGCCAGCAGTCTTATGGGGGGCGGGGTGTCTGAAGCTTTCTTT	CASSLMGGGVSEAFF
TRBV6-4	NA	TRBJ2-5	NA	TGTGCCAGCAGTGAGGGTTCTCAAGAGACCCAGTACTTC	CASSEGSQETQYF
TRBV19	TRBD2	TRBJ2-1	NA	TGTGCCAGTAGTTCGGGACTAGCGGGAGGGGTCCATGAGCAGTTCTTC	CASSSGLAGGVHEQFF
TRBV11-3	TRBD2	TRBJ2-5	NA	TGTGCCAGCAGCTTAGGCGGGGAGGGAAAGACCCAGTACTTC	CASSLGGEGKTQYF
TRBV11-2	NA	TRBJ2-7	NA	TGTGCCAGCAGCTCTACCCGGGAGACGAAGCAGTACTTC	CASSSTRETKQYF
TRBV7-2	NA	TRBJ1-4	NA	TGTGCCAGCAGCGCCCGATTCTCGGGGAGTGAAAAACTGTTTTTT	CASSARFSGSEKLFF
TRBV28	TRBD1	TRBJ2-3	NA	TGTGCCAGCAGAGGCAGGGGGCAAGATACGCAGTATTTT	CASRGRGQDTQYF
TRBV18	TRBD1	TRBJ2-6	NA	TGTGCCAGCTCACCAGCGGGACAGGGATACTCTGGGGCCAACGTCCTGACTTTC	CASSPAGQGYSGANVLTF
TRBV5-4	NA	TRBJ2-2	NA	TGTGCCAGCAGCGTTGGACAGAACACCGGGGAGCTGTTTTTT	CASSVGQNTGELFF
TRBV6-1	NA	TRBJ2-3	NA	TGTGCCAGCAGTGAAGGGGGGCAGGCCACAGATACGCAGTATTTT	CASSEGGQATDTQYF
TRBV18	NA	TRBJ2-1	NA	TGTGCCAGCTCAATCCGTACGGTAACCTACAATGAGCAGTTCTTC	CASSIRTVTYNEQFF
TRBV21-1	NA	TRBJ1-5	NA	TGTGCCAGCAGCACCCCCCAGGGAGGTCAGCCCCAGCATTTT	CASSTPQGGQPQHF
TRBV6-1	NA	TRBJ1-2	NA	TGTGCCAGCAGTGAAGGGAGAGGCTATGGCTACACCTTC	CASSEGRGYGYTF
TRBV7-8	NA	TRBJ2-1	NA	TGTGCCAGCAGCTCCCCAGGTAGGGAGCAGTTCTTC	CASSSPGREQFF
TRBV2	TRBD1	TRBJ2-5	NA	TGTGCCAGCAGTCTGGACAGGGTATTAAAAGAGACCCAGTACTTC	CASSLDRVLKETQYF
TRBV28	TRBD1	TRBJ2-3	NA	TGTGCCAGCAGTTTATCCGGACAGGGGGGAGATACGCAGTATTTT	CASSLSGQGGDTQYF
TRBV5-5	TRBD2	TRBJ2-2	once	TGTGCCAGCAGCCGCCAGACTAGCGGAGGCACCGGGGAGCTGTTTTTT	CASSRQTSGGTGELFF
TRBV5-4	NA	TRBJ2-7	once	TGTGCCAGCAGCTTGCCCCACACTTCCTACGAGCAGTACTTC	CASSLPHTSYEQYF
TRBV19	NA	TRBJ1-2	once	TGTGCCAGTAGTACTCATACCGAAGCTAACTATGGCTACACCTTC	CASSTHTEANYGYTF
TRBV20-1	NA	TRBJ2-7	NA	TGCAGTGCCAGACTCGCCTACGAGCAGTACTTC	CSARLAYEQYF
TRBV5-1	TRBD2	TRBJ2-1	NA	TGCGCCAGCAGCTTGGACCCACTAGCGGAGTACAATGAGCAGTTCTTC	CASSLDPLAEYNEQFF
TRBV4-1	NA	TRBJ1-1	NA	TGCGCCAGCAGCCAAGACCGCGGGAACACTGAAGCTTTCTTT	CASSQDRGNTEAFF
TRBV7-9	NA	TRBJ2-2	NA	TGTGCCAGCAGTCGACAGGACACCGGGGAGCTGTTTTTT	CASSRQDTGELFF
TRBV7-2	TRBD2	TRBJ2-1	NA	TGTGCCAGCAGCTTATTTCGGGAGGGCCGGGGCAATGAGCAGTTCTTC	CASSLFREGRGNEQFF
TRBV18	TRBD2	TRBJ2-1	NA	TGTGCCAGCTCACCACGGGGACTAGCGGGAGGGAGCTCCTACAATGAGCAGTTCTTC	CASSPRGLAGGSSYNEQFF